These T cell receptor beta chains were read from a single sample in a study of blood T cells in healthy people across ages. TCRdb re-derived calls from the 5' RACE reads in MiXCR, one entry per CDR3 protein. The table has over a million distinct CDR3 sequences, 35% to 55% seen once. Sequencing input: blood. The origin of the receptors is an older woman in good health. Each CDR3 is given with its conserved first and last residue. A D gene is named only where the DNA matches it firmly. Expanded clones get a size class; other rows say once, few or many, or leave the size out.

D gene	V gene	J gene	clone size	CDR3 protein	CDR3 DNA
.	TRBV12-3/TRBV12-4	TRBJ2-1	.	CASSFGQKGGEQFF	TGTGCCAGCAGTTTCGGGCAGAAGGGCGGGGAGCAGTTCTTC
.	TRBV6-1	TRBJ1-2	.	CASSRGAGGESVSGGYTF	TGTGCCAGCAGTAGAGGGGCCGGGGGCGAATCTGTGTCTGGTGGCTACACCTTC
.	TRBV5-1	TRBJ2-2	.	CASSLVSTPTPTGELFF	TGCGCCAGCAGCCTAGTCTCTACGCCTACACCCACCGGGGAGCTGTTTTTT
TRBD2	TRBV7-9	TRBJ2-7	.	CASSRGRASYNEQYF	TGTGCCAGCAGCCGCGGGAGGGCCTCCTACAATGAGCAGTACTTC
.	TRBV29-1	TRBJ1-2	.	CSVLRTARPSNYGYTF	TGCAGCGTACTCCGGACAGCCCGGCCCTCTAACTATGGCTACACCTTC
.	TRBV11-2	TRBJ2-1	few	CASSLERNEQFF	TGTGCCAGCAGCTTAGAACGTAATGAGCAGTTCTTC
TRBD2	TRBV11-2	TRBJ2-5	many	CASSLVSSGRYNEQYF	TGTGCCAGCAGCTTAGTTTCTAGCGGGAGGTACAATGAGCAGTACTTC
TRBD2	TRBV5-1	TRBJ2-1	few	CASSASGTNSYNEQFF	TGCGCCAGCAGCGCTAGCGGGACCAACTCCTACAATGAGCAGTTCTTC
TRBD1	TRBV7-2	TRBJ1-2	.	CASSLVFRGTGGSGYTF	TGTGCCAGCAGCTTAGTTTTTAGGGGGACAGGGGGCTCTGGCTACACCTTC
.	TRBV6-5	TRBJ1-1	.	CASTSRDAGSTEAFF	TGTGCCAGCACCTCTAGGGACGCAGGGTCCACTGAAGCTTTCTTT
TRBD2	TRBV28	TRBJ2-1	few	CASSLGLAGGEQFF	TGTGCCAGCAGTTTAGGCCTAGCGGGAGGTGAGCAGTTCTTC